Listed here are 6 T cell receptor beta chains from one sample, sequenced in a study of cytomegalovirus exposure and HLA in healthy donors. 13 Jbeta primers and 60 Vbeta primers were used for the PCR. TCRdb's copy holds only in-frame clones and misses some; the assay was immunoSEQ multiplex PCR. In the table there are about 180,000 clones, around three quarters of which are singletons. Sequenced input: PBMCs. The receptor source for this set is a woman aged 40 to 50 in good health and CMV-seronegative.

This chain's CDR3 is CASSLSGQGSNQPQHF. CDR3 DNA sequence: TGTGCCAGCAGCTTATCGGGACAGGGGAGCAATCAGCCCCAGCATTTT. The chain joins TRBV11-2 to TRBJ1-5, with 10 bases fitting TRBD1. The CDR3 runs 16 residues. Unmatched junction bases numbered 2, after V lost 2 bases and J lost 1 base. In germline, CDR1 is SGHAT, CDR2 FQNNGV.

This clone was observed a handful of times. V and J are TRBV27 and TRBJ1-5, with D possibly being TRBD1 (5 bases). The CDR3 extends over 14 amino acids. Per germline, CDR1 MNHEY and CDR2 SMNVEV (reference sequence). Trimming stripped 6 bases from V and 7 bases from J, with 16 bases between. CDR3 in amino acids: CASSPSQEGQPQHF. The CDR3 region has the DNA TGTGCCAGCAGCCCAAGCCAGGAGGGGCAGCCCCAGCATTTT.

The chain has TRBV10-3 and TRBJ2-7, with 12 bases fitting TRBD1. The V and J ends lost 2 bases and 5 bases, in that order; junction bases with no gene match: 4. The V gene's germline CDR1 is ENHRY and CDR2 SYGVKD. There are 15 residues in the CDR3. The chain's CDR3 is CAISEPGTGGNEQYF. The CDR3 bases are TGTGCCATCAGTGAGCCCGGGACAGGGGGCAACGAGCAGTACTTC.

The chain's CDR3 is CASSQDRTSGRQSYNEQFF. The CDR3 DNA reads TGCGCCAGCAGCCAAGACAGGACTAGCGGGAGGCAGTCCTACAATGAGCAGTTCTTC. V usage is TRBV4-1 and J usage is TRBJ2-1, with TRBD2 matching 14 bases. The germline V gene has CDR1 MGHRA and CDR2 YSYEKL. V shed 0 bases, J shed 1 base, and the junction held 5 bases outside the gene matches. The length of the CDR3 is 19 residues.

This rearrangement joins TRBV12-5 to TRBJ2-7, with D unclear. V lost 3 bases and J 1 base, leaving 4 bases between the germline ends. The CDR3 covers 12 residues. Germline V gene data show CDR1 as LGHNT and CDR2 as FRNRAP. The CDR3, as DNA: TGTGCTAGTGGTTTCAGTTCCTACGAGCAGTACTTC. This translates into CASGFSSYEQYF.

This chain links TRBV9 with TRBJ2-7; the D gene is possibly TRBD1 (6 bases). Germline CDR1 reads SGDLS; CDR2 reads YYNGEE. V lost 4 bases, J lost 4 bases, and 15 bases lay in between. This CDR3 comprises 14 residues. The CDR3: CASSPRQVLYEQYF. In DNA, the CDR3 is TGTGCCAGCAGCCCCCGACAGGTCCTATACGAGCAGTACTTC.